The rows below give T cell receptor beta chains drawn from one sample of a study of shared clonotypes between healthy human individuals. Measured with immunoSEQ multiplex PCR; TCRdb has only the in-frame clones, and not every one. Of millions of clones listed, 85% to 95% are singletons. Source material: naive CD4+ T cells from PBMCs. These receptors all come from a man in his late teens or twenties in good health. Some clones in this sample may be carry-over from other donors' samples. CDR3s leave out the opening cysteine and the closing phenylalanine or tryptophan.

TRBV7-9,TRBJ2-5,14,ASSRDSGSRGETQY
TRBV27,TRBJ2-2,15,ASTRGPGQGAVGELF
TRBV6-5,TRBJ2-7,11,ASSWRGSGEQY
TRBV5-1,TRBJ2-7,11,ASSLGAPKEQY
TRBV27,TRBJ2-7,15,ASRRFGPGQGAYEQY
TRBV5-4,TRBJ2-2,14,ASSLEVTGNTGELF
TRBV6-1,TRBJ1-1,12,ASTIGGGTTEAF
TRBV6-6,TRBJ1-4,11,ASSYPYTEKLF
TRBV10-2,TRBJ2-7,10,ASGGTAYEQY
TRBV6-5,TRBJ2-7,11,ATGASGSHEQY